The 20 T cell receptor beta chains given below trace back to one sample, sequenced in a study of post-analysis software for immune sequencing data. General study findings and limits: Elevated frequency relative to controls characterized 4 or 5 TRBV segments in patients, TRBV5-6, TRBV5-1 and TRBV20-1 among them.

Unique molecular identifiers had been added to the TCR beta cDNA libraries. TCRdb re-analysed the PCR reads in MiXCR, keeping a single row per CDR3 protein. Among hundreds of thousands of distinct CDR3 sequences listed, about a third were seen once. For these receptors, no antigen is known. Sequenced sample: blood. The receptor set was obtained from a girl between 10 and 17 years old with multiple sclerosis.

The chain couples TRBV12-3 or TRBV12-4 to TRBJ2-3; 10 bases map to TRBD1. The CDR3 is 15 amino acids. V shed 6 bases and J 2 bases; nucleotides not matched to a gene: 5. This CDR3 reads CASSGQGDTTDTQYF. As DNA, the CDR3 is TGTGCCAGCAGCGGACAGGGGGACACCACAGATACGCAGTATTTT.

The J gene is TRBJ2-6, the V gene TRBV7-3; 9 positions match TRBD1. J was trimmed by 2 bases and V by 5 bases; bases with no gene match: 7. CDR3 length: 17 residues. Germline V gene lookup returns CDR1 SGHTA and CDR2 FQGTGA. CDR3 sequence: CASSRTTGGPGANVLTF. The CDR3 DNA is TGTGCCAGCAGCCGTACGACAGGGGGGCCTGGGGCCAACGTCCTGACTTTC.

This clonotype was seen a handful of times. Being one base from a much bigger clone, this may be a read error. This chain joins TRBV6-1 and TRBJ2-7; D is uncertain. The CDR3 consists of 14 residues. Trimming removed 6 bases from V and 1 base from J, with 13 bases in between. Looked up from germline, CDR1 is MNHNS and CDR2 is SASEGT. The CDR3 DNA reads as TGTGCCAGCAGGGAACGCTCTGTATCCTACGAGCAGTACTTC. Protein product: CASRERSVSYEQYF.

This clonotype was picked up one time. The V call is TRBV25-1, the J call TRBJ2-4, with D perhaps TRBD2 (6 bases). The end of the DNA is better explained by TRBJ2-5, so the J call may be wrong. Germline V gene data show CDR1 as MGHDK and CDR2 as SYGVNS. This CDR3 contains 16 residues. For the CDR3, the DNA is TGTGCCAGCAGTGATCTCGGCAGGTCCGGAGGGGAGACCCAGTACTTC. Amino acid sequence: CASSDLGRSGGETQYF.

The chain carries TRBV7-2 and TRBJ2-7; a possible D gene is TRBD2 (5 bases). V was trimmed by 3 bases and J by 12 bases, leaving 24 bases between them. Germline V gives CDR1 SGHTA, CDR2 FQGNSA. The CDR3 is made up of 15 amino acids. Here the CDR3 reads CASSFHGLQRETRYF. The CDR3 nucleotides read TGTGCCAGCAGCTTTCACGGACTCCAGAGGGAGACCCGGTACTTC. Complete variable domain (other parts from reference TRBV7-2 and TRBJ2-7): GAGVSQSPSNKVTEKGKDVELRCDPISGHTALYWYRQSLGQGLEFLIYFQGNSAPDKSGLPSDRFSAERTGGSVSTLTIQRTQQEDSAVYLCASSFHGLQRETRYFGPGTRLTVT.

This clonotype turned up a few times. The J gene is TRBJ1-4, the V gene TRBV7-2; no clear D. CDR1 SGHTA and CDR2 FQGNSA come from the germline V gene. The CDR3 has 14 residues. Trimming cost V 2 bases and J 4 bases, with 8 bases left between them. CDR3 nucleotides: TGTGCCAGCAGCTTACTCGGAGATAATGAAAAACTGTTTTTT. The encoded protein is CASSLLGDNEKLFF.

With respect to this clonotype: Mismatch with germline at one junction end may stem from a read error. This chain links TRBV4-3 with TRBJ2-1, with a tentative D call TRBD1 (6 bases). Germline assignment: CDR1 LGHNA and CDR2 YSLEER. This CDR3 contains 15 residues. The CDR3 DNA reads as TGCGCCAGCAGCCCTCTAGGGGGAACCTACAATGAGCACTTCTTC. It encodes CASSPLGGTYNEHFF.

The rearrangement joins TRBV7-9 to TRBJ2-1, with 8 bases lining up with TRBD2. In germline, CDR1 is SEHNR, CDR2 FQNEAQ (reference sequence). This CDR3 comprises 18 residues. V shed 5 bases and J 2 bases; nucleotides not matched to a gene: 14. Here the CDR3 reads CASSPPRGVSPTYNEQFF. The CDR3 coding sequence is TGTGCCAGCAGCCCCCCGCGGGGGGTTTCCCCCACCTACAATGAGCAGTTCTTC.

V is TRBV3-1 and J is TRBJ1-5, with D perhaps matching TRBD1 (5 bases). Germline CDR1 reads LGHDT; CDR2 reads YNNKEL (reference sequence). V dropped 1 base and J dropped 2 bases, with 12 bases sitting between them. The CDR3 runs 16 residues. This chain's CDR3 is CASSQGVGARNQPQHF. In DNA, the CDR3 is TGTGCCAGCAGCCAAGGGGTAGGGGCCCGCAATCAGCCCCAGCATTTT.

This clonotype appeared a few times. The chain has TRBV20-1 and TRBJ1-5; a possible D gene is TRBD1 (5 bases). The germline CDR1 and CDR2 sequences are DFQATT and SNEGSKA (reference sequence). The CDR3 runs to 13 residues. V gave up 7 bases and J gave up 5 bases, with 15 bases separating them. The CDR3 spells CSVLPQGDQPQHF. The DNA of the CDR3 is TGCAGTGTCCTACCGCAGGGCGATCAGCCCCAGCATTTT.

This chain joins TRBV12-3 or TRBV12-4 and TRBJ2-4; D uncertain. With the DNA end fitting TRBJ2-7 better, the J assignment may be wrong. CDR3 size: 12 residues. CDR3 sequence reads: CASSYGQYEQYF. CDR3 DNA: TGTGCCAGCAGTTATGGCCAATACGAGCAGTACTTC.

This chain's CDR3 is CSALGQGSSIEAFF. CDR3 coding DNA: TGCAGCGCCTTGGGGCAAGGTTCGAGCATTGAAGCTTTCTTT. V gene TRBV29-1 combines with J gene TRBJ1-1; tentative D call: TRBD1 (5 bases). The CDR3 runs to 14 residues. V lost 7 bases to trimming and J lost 7 bases, with 22 bases between them. Looked up from germline, CDR1 is SQVTM and CDR2 is ANQGSEA.

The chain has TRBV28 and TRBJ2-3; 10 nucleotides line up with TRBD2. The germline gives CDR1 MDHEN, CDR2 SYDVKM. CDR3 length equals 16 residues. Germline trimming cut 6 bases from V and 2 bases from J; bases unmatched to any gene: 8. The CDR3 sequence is CASRTPSGGPTDTQYF. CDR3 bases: TGTGCCAGCAGGACACCTAGCGGGGGACCCACAGATACGCAGTATTTT.

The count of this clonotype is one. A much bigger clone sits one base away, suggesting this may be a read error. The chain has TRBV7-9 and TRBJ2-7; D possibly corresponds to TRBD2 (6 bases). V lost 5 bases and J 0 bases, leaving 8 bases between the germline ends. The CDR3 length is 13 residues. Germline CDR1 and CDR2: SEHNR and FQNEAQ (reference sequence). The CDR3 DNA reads TGTGCCAGCAGCGGGGGAGGCTCCTACGAGCAGTACTTC. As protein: CASSGGGSYEQYF.

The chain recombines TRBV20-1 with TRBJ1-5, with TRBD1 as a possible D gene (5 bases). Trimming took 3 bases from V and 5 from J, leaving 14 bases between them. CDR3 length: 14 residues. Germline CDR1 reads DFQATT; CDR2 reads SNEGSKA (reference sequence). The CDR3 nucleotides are TGCAGTGCTAGGGCCCAGGGTGAGGATCAGCCCCAGCATTTT. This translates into CSARAQGEDQPQHF.

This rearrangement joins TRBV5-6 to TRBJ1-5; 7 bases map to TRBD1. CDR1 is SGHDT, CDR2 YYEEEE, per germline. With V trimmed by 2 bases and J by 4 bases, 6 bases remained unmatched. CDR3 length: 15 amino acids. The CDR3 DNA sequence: TGTGCCAGCAGCTTACTGGGACAGCCTAATCAGCCCCAGCATTTT. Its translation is CASSLLGQPNQPQHF.

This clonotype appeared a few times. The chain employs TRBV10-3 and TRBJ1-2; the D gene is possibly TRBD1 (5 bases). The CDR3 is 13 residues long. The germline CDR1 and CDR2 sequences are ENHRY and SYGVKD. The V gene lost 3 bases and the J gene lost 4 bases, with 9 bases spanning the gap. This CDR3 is CAISDREPYGYTF. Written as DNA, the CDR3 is TGTGCCATCAGTGACAGGGAACCCTATGGCTACACCTTC.

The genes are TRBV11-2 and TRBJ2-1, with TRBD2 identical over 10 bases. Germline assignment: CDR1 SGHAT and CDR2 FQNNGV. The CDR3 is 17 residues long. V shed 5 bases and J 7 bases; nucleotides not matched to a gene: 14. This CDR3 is CASSPIHGTSVLNEQFF. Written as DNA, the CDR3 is TGTGCCAGCAGCCCCATTCACGGGACTAGCGTCTTGAATGAGCAGTTCTTC. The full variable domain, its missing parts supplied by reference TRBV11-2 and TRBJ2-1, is EAGVAQSPRYKIIEKRQSVAFWCNPISGHATLYWYQQILGQGPKLLIQFQNNGVVDDSQLPKDRFSAERLKGVDSTLKIQPAKLEDSAVYLCASSPIHGTSVLNEQFFGPGTRLTVL.

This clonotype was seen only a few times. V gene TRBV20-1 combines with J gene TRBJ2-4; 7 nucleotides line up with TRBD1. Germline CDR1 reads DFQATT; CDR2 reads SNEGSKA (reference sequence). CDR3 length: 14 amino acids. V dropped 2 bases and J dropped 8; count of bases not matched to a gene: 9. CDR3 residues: CSARHVNQGDIQYF. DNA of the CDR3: TGCAGTGCTAGACATGTAAACCAGGGGGACATTCAGTACTTC.

CDR3 nucleotides: TGTGCCAGCAGCCCGAGTCCGGCCCCCGCCTACGAGCAGTACTTC. Its protein is CASSPSPAPAYEQYF. The rearrangement joins TRBV7-2 to TRBJ2-4, with D hard to call. The DNA end is more similar to TRBJ2-7, so the J call may be wrong. CDR1 SGHTA and CDR2 FQGNSA come from the germline V gene. The length of the CDR3 is 15 residues.